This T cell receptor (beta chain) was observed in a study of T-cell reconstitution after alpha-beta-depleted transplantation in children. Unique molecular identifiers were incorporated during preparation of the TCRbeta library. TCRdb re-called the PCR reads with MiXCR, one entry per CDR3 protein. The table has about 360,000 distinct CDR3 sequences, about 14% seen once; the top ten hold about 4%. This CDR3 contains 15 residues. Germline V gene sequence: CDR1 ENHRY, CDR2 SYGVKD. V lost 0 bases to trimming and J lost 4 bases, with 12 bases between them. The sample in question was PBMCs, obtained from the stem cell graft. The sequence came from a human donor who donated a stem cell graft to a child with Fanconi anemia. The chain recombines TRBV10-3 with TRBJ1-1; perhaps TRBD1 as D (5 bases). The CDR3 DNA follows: TGTGCCATCAGTGAGTCGACTGGGGGACCCACTGAAGCTTTCTTT. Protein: CAISESTGGPTEAFF.